The T cell receptor (beta chain) described here comes from a study of T cells expressing NK-cell markers. About the research overall: Cells sorted as CD3+CD56+NKG2C+, CD3+CD56+NKG2C- and CD3+CD56-NKG2C+ T cells supplied the TCR beta repertoires.

No DNA is given; TCRdb re-called the 5' RACE reads and lists each CDR3 protein once. Its listing shows fewer than 550,000 distinct CDR3 sequences. CDR3 length: 17 amino acids. Germline CDR1 and CDR2: LGHDT and YNNKEL (reference sequence). Notes on the study in general: Expanded NKG2C+ T cell clones were not confirmed as HCMV-specific.

On this clonotype: Its specificity is unknown.

The sequence was obtained from a woman between 45 and 65 years old in good health. The source material was blood T cells: a sorted CD56 or NKG2C T cell subset, CD4+ or CD8+ T cells, or bulk PBMC T cells (not recorded which). The chain recombines TRBV3-1 with TRBJ2-2; the TRBD1 assignment by TCRdb is unverifiable without DNA. The CDR3 spells CASSQGRTGPNTGELFF.